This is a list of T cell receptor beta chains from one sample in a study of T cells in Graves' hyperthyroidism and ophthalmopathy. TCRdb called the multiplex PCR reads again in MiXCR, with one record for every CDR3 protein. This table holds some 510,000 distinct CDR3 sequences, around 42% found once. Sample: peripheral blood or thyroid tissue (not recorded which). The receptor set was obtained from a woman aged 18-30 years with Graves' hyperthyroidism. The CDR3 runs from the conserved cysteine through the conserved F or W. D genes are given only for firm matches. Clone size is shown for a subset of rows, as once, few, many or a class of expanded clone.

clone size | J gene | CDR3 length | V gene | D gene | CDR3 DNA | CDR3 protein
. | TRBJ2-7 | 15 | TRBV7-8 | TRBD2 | TGTGCCAGCAGCTCTGGACTGACGGGAGGGAACGAGCAGTACTTC | CASSSGLTGGNEQYF
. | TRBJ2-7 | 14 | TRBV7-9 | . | TGTGCCAGCAGCTCCCCCGGGGCCTCGTACGAGCAGTACTTC | CASSSPGASYEQYF
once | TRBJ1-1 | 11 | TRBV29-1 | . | TGCAGCGCCCAAAGGGGGGCTGAAGCTTTCTTT | CSAQRGAEAFF
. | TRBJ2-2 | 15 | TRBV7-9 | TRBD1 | TGTGCCAGCAGCCCCCCCGGGACAGGGGCTGGGGAGCTGTTTTTT | CASSPPGTGAGELFF
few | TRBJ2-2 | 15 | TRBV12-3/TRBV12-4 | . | TGTGCCAGCAGTTTAAGGGTCAGGGGCACCGGGGAGCTGTTTTTT | CASSLRVRGTGELFF
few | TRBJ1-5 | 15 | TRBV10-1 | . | TGCGTCAGCAGTGTCGCTTGGCGCGCGGATCAGCCCCAGCATTTT | CVSSVAWRADQPQHF
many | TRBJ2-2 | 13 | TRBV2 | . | TGTGCCAGCAGTGGCGAGAACACCGGGGAGCTGTTTTTT | CASSGENTGELFF
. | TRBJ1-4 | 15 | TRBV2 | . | TGTGCCAGCAGTGATGGACATGGATCCAATGAAAAACTGTTTTTT | CASSDGHGSNEKLFF
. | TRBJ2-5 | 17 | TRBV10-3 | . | TGTGCCAGCAGTTCCACCTTAGCGGGACAGGGAGGGGAGACCCAGTACTTC | CASSSTLAGQGGETQYF
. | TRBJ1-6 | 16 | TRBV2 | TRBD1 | TGTGCCAGCAAGATAAGGACAGGGGGCTATAATTCACCCCTCCACTTT | CASKIRTGGYNSPLHF
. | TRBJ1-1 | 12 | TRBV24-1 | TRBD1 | TGTGCCACCATACAGGGGAGCACTGAAGCTTTCTTT | CATIQGSTEAFF
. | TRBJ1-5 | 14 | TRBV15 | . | TGTGCCACCAGCAGAGATCCAGGGTATCAGCCCCAGCATTTT | CATSRDPGYQPQHF
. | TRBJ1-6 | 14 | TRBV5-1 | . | TGCGCCAGCAGCTTGGACTGGGGTAACTCACCCCTCCACTTT | CASSLDWGNSPLHF
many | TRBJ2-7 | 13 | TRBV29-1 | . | TGCAGCGTTGGTAATGTAGGGACGAGAGAGCAGTACTTC | CSVGNVGTREQYF
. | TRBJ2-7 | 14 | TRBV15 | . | TGTGCCACCAGCAGTGGATCCGGGTCCTACGAGCAGTACTTC | CATSSGSGSYEQYF
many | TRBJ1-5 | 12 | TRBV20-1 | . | TGCAGTGCTAGGAAGGGCAATCAGCCCCAGCATTTT | CSARKGNQPQHF
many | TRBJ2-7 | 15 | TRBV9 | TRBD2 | TGTGCCAGCAGCGCCGCTAGCGGTTCAGGCTACGAGCAGTACTTC | CASSAASGSGYEQYF
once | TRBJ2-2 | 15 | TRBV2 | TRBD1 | TGTGCCAGCAGTGGGGCGGACAGGGCGACCGGGGAGCTGTTTTTT | CASSGADRATGELFF
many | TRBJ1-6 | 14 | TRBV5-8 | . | TGTGCCAGCAGCTCCTTGGACAGTGGATCACCCCTCCACTTT | CASSSLDSGSPLHF
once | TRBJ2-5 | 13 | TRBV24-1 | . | TGTGCTAGTGAACCTTCTGTTGGAGAGACCCAGTACTTC | CASEPSVGETQYF
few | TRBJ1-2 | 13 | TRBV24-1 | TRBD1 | TGTGCCACTTCGACAGGGGGCGCATTTGGCTACACCTTC | CATSTGGAFGYTF
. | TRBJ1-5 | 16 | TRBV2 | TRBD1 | TGTGCCAGCAATTCCCGGACAGGTTATAGCAATCAGCCCCAGCATTTT | CASNSRTGYSNQPQHF
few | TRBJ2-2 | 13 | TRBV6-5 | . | TGTGCCAGCAGTTACGGAGGGAGAGGGGAGCTGTTTTTT | CASSYGGRGELFF
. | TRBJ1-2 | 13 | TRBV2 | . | TGTGCCAGCACCTACAGACAGGTTGGGGGCTACACCTTC | CASTYRQVGGYTF
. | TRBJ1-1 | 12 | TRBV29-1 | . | TGCAGCATAAGACGGGGGAACACTGAAGCTTTCTTT | CSIRRGNTEAFF